The 17 T cell receptor beta chains given below trace back to one sample, sequenced in a study of T-cell reconstitution after alpha-beta-depleted transplantation in children. The TCRbeta library was prepared with unique molecular identifiers. A single record per CDR3 protein comes from TCRdb applying MiXCR to the PCR reads. This sample yields 700,000 or so distinct CDR3 sequences, of which around 13% are seen a single time; 0.79% belongs to the top ten. The sample consisted of PBMCs, taken before TCRalphabeta/CD19-depleted stem cell transplant. The receptors were sampled from a girl aged 2-10 years with congenital amegakaryocytic thrombocytopenia, due to receive a stem cell transplant.

This clonotype has ten or more counts. This chain joins TRBV5-1 and TRBJ2-2, with TRBD2 matching 8 bases. The junction had 2 bases not matched to a gene; V was cut back by 3 bases and J by 4 bases. The germline V gene has CDR1 SGHRS and CDR2 YFSETQ. The length of the CDR3 is 14 residues. The CDR3 is CASSYSGTTGELFF. The CDR3 DNA is TGCGCCAGCAGCTATAGCGGGACCACCGGGGAGCTGTTTTTT. Using reference TRBV5-1 and TRBJ2-2 for the parts outside the CDR3, the full variable domain is KAGVTQTPRYLIKTRGQQVTLSCSPISGHRSVSWYQQTPGQGLQFLFEYFSETQRNKGNFPGRFSGRQFSNSRSEMNVSTLELGDSALYLCASSYSGTTGELFFGEGSRLTVL.

This clonotype was found many times. DNA for the CDR3: TGTGCCAGCAAGGGACAGGCCACAGATACGCAGTATTTT. It is translated as CASKGQATDTQYF. The chain has TRBV2 and TRBJ2-3; TRBD1 agrees at 8 bases. Losses at the gene ends were 7 bases for V and 2 bases for J; bases not matched to a gene: 2. This CDR3 is 13 amino acids long. Per the germline V gene, CDR1 is SNHLY and CDR2 is FYNNEI.

This chain links TRBV20-1 with TRBJ2-1; D unresolved. V lost 3 bases, J lost 7 bases, and 13 bases lay in between. CDR1 and CDR2 from the germline V gene are DFQATT and SNEGSKA (reference sequence). The CDR3 totals 13 residues. The CDR3 DNA reads as TGCAGTGCTAGGGGCACCAATAGGAATGAGCAGTTCTTC. Amino acid sequence: CSARGTNRNEQFF.

This clonotype was found a few times. The CDR3 here is CASSLARVSYEQYF. The CDR3 region has the DNA TGTGCCAGCAGTTTAGCACGGGTTTCCTACGAGCAGTACTTC. This chain uses TRBV12-3 or TRBV12-4 with TRBJ2-7; no firm D call. Trimming shortened V by 0 bases and J by 1 base, and 7 bases separated the two germline ends. The CDR3 has 14 amino acids.

To note about this clonotype: A much larger clone lies a single base off, so this may be a read error. V and J are TRBV12-3 or TRBV12-4 and TRBJ1-5, with a possible D match to TRBD1 (6 bases). The CDR3 sequence is 14 residues long. The CDR3 DNA reads as TGTGCCAGCAGTTTTCTGGACAGCAATCAGCCCCAGCCTTTT. It is translated as CASSFLDSNQPQPF.

In its sample, this clonotype was seen a few times. The rearrangement links TRBV6-2 or TRBV6-3 to TRBJ2-7, with 7 bases that match TRBD1. The ends lost 6 bases at V and 5 bases at J; junction bases unmatched: 13. From germline, CDR1 is MNHEY and CDR2 SVGEGT. The CDR3 contains 15 residues. Written as DNA, the CDR3 is TGTGCCAGCAGGGGTGACAGGGATTGGATTCACGAGCAGTACTTC. Protein: CASRGDRDWIHEQYF.

This chain joins TRBV7-3 and TRBJ2-6, with unresolved D. Germline assignment: CDR1 SGHTA and CDR2 FQGTGA. This CDR3 is 16 amino acids long. The V end was cut by 1 base, the J end by 1 base, with 8 bases between. The CDR3 loop is CASSLMSVSGANVLTF. The CDR3 nucleotides are TGTGCCAGCAGCTTAATGTCGGTATCTGGGGCCAACGTCCTGACTTTC.

In this sample, this clonotype turned up a few times. This rearrangement joins TRBV27 to TRBJ2-3; 9 bases map to TRBD1. Germline V CDR1 and CDR2: MNHEY, SMNVEV (reference sequence). CDR3 size: 18 residues. Trimming removed 2 bases from V and 1 base from J; junction bases left unmatched: 10. CDR3: CASSLPGPGQGGTDTQYF. The CDR3 DNA reads as TGTGCCAGCAGTTTACCGGGCCCGGGACAGGGAGGCACAGATACGCAGTATTTT.

The V and J genes are TRBV19 and TRBJ2-2, with a tentative D call TRBD1 (6 bases). Germline CDR1 and CDR2: LNHDA and SQIVND (reference sequence). Trimming stripped 3 bases from V and 0 bases from J, with 20 bases between. The CDR3 extends over 19 amino acids. The CDR3 protein is CASSIKGSGQGTNTGELFF. The CDR3 nucleotides are TGTGCCAGTAGTATTAAAGGGTCCGGTCAGGGGACGAACACCGGGGAGCTGTTTTTT.

The CDR3 region has the DNA TGCAGTGCTCAACAGGGATTGGATACGCAGTATTTT. Protein sequence: CSAQQGLDTQYF. This rearrangement joins TRBV20-1 to TRBJ2-3; weak D call: TRBD1 (6 bases). This CDR3 is 12 amino acids long. V gave up 5 bases and J gave up 6 bases, with 12 bases separating them. Germline-derived CDR1 and CDR2 are DFQATT and SNEGSKA (reference sequence).

This clonotype showed up many times. The V call is TRBV11-2, the J call TRBJ1-4; D ambiguous. This CDR3 is built from 13 residues. Germline-derived CDR1 and CDR2 are SGHAT and FQNNGV. V was shortened by 5 bases and J by 4 bases, with 8 bases between the two germline ends. The DNA of the CDR3 is TGTGCCAGCAGCACAGCAAATAATGAAAAACTGTTTTTT. Translating it yields CASSTANNEKLFF.

This clonotype was recorded at least ten times. CDR3 sequence reads: CSARPDRGYEQYF. As DNA, the CDR3 is TGCAGTGCTAGGCCGGACAGGGGGTACGAGCAGTACTTC. The rearrangement uses TRBV20-1 and TRBJ2-7; 10 bases fit TRBD1. Germline assignment: CDR1 DFQATT and CDR2 SNEGSKA (reference sequence). V shed 3 bases, J shed 4 bases, and the junction held 3 bases outside the gene matches. The CDR3 loop spans 13 amino acids.

This chain links TRBV7-2 with TRBJ1-5; possible D gene TRBD1, 5 bases. The germline V and J ends were trimmed by 2 bases and 0 bases, with 11 bases remaining between them. Per germline, CDR1 SGHTA and CDR2 FQGNSA. The CDR3 runs to 16 residues. The CDR3 coding sequence is TGTGCCAGCAGCTTACGGGGGAAGACTAGCAATCAGCCCCAGCATTTT. This sequence encodes CASSLRGKTSNQPQHF. The variable domain in full, with the rest retrieved from reference TRBV7-2 and TRBJ1-5, is GAGVSQSPSNKVTEKGKDVELRCDPISGHTALYWYRQSLGQGLEFLIYFQGNSAPDKSGLPSDRFSAERTGGSVSTLTIQRTQQEDSAVYLCASSLRGKTSNQPQHFGDGTRLSIL.

The chain uses TRBV28 and TRBJ1-5; 7 positions agree with TRBD1. The V gene end was trimmed by 5 bases and the J gene end by 3 bases; junction bases not matched to a gene: 13. The germline gives CDR1 MDHEN, CDR2 SYDVKM. This CDR3 contains 17 residues. CDR3 protein: CASSLQGTRIDNQPQHF. CDR3 coding DNA: TGTGCCAGCAGTCTACAGGGGACTAGAATTGACAATCAGCCCCAGCATTTT. Full variable domain (remainder filled in from reference TRBV28 and TRBJ1-5): DVKVTQSSRYLVKRTGEKVFLECVQDMDHENMFWYRQDPGLGLRLIYFSYDVKMKEKGDIPEGYSVSREKKERFSLILESASTNQTSMYLCASSLQGTRIDNQPQHFGDGTRLSIL.

This clonotype came up many times. CDR3 region: CASSPRRTSGQETQYF. The CDR3 DNA sequence: TGTGCCAGCAGCCCAAGAAGGACTAGCGGTCAAGAGACCCAGTACTTC. The chain has TRBV5-6 and TRBJ2-5; 10 bases fit TRBD2. Germline CDR1 SGHDT, CDR2 YYEEEE. The CDR3 consists of 16 residues. The J segment lost 2 bases and the V segment lost 4 bases, leaving 8 bases of the junction unmatched.

This clonotype is a singleton in its sample. V gene TRBV6-1 combines with J gene TRBJ1-1; no reliable D call. Trimming shortened V by 6 bases and J by 1 base, and 12 bases separated the two germline ends. The CDR3 loop spans 14 amino acids. The germline gives CDR1 MNHNS, CDR2 SASEGT. The CDR3 reads CASSRTKGNTEAFF. CDR3 bases: TGTGCCAGCAGCCGAACAAAGGGGAACACTGAAGCTTTCTTT.

This clonotype was seen only a few times. The rearrangement joins TRBV5-1 to TRBJ2-3, with 9 nucleotides matching TRBD1. In germline, CDR1 is SGHRS, CDR2 YFSETQ. This CDR3 spans 15 amino acids. J gave up 6 bases and V 1 base, and 6 bases lay outside the gene matches. The CDR3: CASSLMGQGFDTQYF. CDR3 nucleotides: TGCGCCAGCAGCTTGATGGGACAGGGATTCGATACGCAGTATTTT.